This T cell receptor beta chain was recorded in a study of blood T cell repertoires in COVID-19. At the level of the study: T cells, B-cell-depleted T cells, or PBMCs provided the cDNA or gDNA that served as material.

Seattle's cohort entered during active infection and was followed longitudinally. Germline V gene sequence: CDR1 LGHNT, CDR2 FRNRAP. This CDR3 region has 12 residues. Trimming cost V 6 bases and J 11 bases; bases outside gene matches: 9. Authors' methods: Amplification with reference gene primers provided the estimates of nucleated cell counts. Produced via immunoSEQ multiplex PCR; TCRdb's table is partial and in-frame only. The DNA gave D and trimming, while V, J and clone size come from that table. The sample comprises about 350,000 clones, 85% to 90% of which are singletons, and approximately 7.4% rests with the top ten.

This receptor was obtained from a woman in her 70s with COVID-19, enrolled during active disease. Source material: peripheral blood. V usage is TRBV12-5 and J usage is TRBJ1-1; 7 nucleotides match TRBD1. The CDR3 spells CASGPQGSGAFF. Here the CDR3 DNA reads TGTGCTAGTGGCCCACAGGGGTCCGGGGCTTTCTTT.